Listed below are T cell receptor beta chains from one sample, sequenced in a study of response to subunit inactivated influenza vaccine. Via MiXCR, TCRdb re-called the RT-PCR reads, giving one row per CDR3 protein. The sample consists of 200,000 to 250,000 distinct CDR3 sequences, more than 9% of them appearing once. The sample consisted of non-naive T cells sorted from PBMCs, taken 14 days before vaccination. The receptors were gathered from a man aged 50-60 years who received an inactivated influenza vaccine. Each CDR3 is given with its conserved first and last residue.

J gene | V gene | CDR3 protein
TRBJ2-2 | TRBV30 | CAWMASGGTGELFF
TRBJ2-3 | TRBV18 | CASSPLQGARTDTQYF
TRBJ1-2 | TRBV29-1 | CSVRQGGYGYTF
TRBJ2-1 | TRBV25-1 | CASSEYVTSGRSEQFF
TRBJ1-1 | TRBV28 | CATKTGSITEAFF
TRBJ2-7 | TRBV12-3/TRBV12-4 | CASSLGQKYEQYF
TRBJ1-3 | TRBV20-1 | CSAREGLQGNTIYF
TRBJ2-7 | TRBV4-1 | CASSQGQGPTYEQYF
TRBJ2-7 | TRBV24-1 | CATSDLNGYEQYF
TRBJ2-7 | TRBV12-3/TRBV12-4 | CASSSPGLGRVEQYF
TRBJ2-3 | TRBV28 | CASSSPLLDLYF
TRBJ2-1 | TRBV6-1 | CASSEEPRERGTYNEQFF
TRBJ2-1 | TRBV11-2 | CASSGGGLSAFEQFF
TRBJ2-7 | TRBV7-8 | CASSLEITTRYF
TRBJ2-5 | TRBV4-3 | CASSQDRLAEETQYF
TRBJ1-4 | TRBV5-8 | CASSPLWHEKLFF
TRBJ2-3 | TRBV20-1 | CSAQTSGSTDTQYF
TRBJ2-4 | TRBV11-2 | CASSPGRGALNIQYF
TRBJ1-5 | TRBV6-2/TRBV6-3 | CASSYPTGQLAYFNQPQHF
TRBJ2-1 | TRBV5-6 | CASSLVGGRALDEQFF
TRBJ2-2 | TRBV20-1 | CSAPRENTGELFF
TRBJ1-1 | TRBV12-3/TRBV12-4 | CASIPGHGNTEAFF
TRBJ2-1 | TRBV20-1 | CSASRMLAGISSYPEQFF
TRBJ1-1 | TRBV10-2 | CASSRAGNTEAFF
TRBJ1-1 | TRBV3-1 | CASSQDIWDRKAFF
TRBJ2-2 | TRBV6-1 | CASTQSGTGYTGELFF
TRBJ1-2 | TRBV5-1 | CASSLEGIGSQGYTF
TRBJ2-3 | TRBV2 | CASSEEKADTQYF
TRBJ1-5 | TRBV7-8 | CASRVEVGQPQHF
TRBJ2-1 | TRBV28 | CASSGGGLAYNEQFF
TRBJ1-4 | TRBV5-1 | CASSPGGSVEKLFF
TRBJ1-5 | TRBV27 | CASSLSPTEDQPQHF
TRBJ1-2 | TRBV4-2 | CASSQDRLANYGYTF
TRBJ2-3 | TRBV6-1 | CASTPIAGGSLSDTQYF
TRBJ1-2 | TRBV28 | CASSPLGRDGYGYTF
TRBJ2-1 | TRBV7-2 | CASSLAAGATYNEQFF
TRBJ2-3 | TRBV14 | CASSQDRPSGRAVSYTDTQYF
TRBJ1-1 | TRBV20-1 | CSASSGGTEAFF